The present T cell receptor beta chain was sequenced within a study of shared clonotypes between healthy human individuals (dated by TCRdb to 2020 to 2022). With respect to the entire study: The cohort included three men and two women between 18 and 49 years of age. Per donor, three plates each were used for CD4 naive and CD4 memory, two for CD8 naive, and one for CD8 memory. Libraries were prepared and TCR repertoires were sequenced by different laboratories using diverse techniques, in order to increase sequencing depth and limit assay-specific biases. Leukapheresis yielded between about 0.94 and 8.9 billion PBMCs per donor. To estimate repertoire size and how much clonotype sharing occurs between individuals, the study deeply sequenced the blood TCR repertoires of five healthy adults. Findings and caveats that apply to the study as a whole: Because the study included a small number of donors, the genetic and exposure-history diversity represented was limited. Naive subsets generally had larger estimated clonotype richness than memory subsets. Even with the large sequencing depth, rarefaction of the sorted-subset datasets indicated that sequencing was incomplete. Pairwise subsampling indicated that sequencing depth was expected to affect the degree of clonotype sharing among donors. Compared with non-shared clonotypes, clonotypes shared by all four sorted-subset donors had higher generation probabilities. Sampling was limited to blood, and TCR repertoires in tissue likely differ from TCR repertoires in blood. Across a handful of donors, around 5.4% of naive CD4, over 3% of naive CD8, about 2% of memory CD4, and under 0.45% of memory CD8 clonotypes were shared.

Using the deep immunoSEQ assay, TCR CDR3 regions were amplified from genomic DNA by multiplex PCR. Extracted genomic DNA from each cell subset was spread evenly across all wells of several immunoSEQ 96-well plates, with each plate serving as a replicate. For sorted subsets, 200 ng of genomic DNA, equivalent to some 30,000 T cell genomes, went into each replicate PCR. The purified libraries were quantified using a Qubit 3.0 fluorometer, sized with a Bioanalyzer 2100, and then quantified again using the KAPA Library Quantification kit. Each immunoSEQ 96-well plate was sequenced on its own single-read 150-cycle Illumina NextSeq 550 flow cell. The original pipeline was this. Because the immunoSEQ output held only junctional sequences and lacked quality scores, the filtering could not match the filtering applied to full-length reads. Sequences were annotated with PyIR, a Python wrapper for IgBLAST v1.9, using IMGT germline references to assign V/J genes and CDR3. Reads were removed for weak V/J assignments (E-value above 1e-6), missing CDR3, stop codons, out-of-frame junctions, or ambiguous translated residues. V3J clonotypes were defined as sequences sharing an identical inferred V gene, J gene, and CDR3 amino acid sequence. The percentage overlap between two repertoires was calculated by dividing the number of shared unique clonotypes by the size of the smaller repertoire. Repertoire richness was assessed with RTK rarefaction, the Chao1 estimator, and Recon v2.1 estimates of unobserved clonotypes. Generation probabilities were computed with OLGA for all TCRbeta clonotypes obtained by the gDNA method from four donors. In TCRdb, the immuneACCESS table is reduced to in-frame sequences with V and J assigned. These tables do not hold every clone; where another copy was compared, an unresolved V gene accounts for under half, and the others remain unexplained. The V and J calls and clone size come from that table; D and trimming were worked out from the DNA. The sample table contains roughly 2.1 million clones; only one count was recorded for around 93% of them. Roughly 1.7% of the sample belongs to the ten largest clones.

This clone has only one observation. Its antigen specificity is not known. The input lacks base qualities; no much larger clone sits a single base away. Compared with germline, V lacks 4 bases and J lacks 5 bases; bases without a gene match: 11. The CDR1 and CDR2 encoded by the germline V gene (reference sequence) are SGHAT and FQDESV. From the cysteine up to the phenylalanine, the CDR3 has a length of 15 residues. Only CDR3 DNA remains: 45 bases, in frame from the first base. CD8 naive samples were CD45RO-negative cells positively selected for CCR7, giving a CD45RA+CCR7+ population that excluded TemRA cells. Donors were healthy HIV-negative adults with no recently reported acute infections or vaccinations. All donors were Caucasian adults living in Nashville, Tennessee, USA. Blood was collected by leukapheresis, and PBMCs were isolated by Ficoll-Histopaque density gradient centrifugation and then cryopreserved in liquid nitrogen vapor phase. Purity and quantity of every magnetically sorted T cell population were checked by analytical flow cytometry. Genomic DNA was isolated from every sorted fraction and measured by UV absorbance on a Nanodrop 2000c.

The receptor comes from a man aged 18 to 30 in good health. Some clones in this sample may be carry-over from other donors' samples. The chain links TRBV11-1 with TRBJ2-7; 7 nucleotides in the junction match TRBD1. Sequenced material: naive CD8+ T cells from PBMCs. The sample's cell subset or site label is to be understood as: CD45RA+CCR7+. The DNA sequence follows: TGTGCCAGCAGCTCCGCCGGGACAGCGTGGGACGAGCAGTACTTC. Its translation is CASSSAGTAWDEQYF.